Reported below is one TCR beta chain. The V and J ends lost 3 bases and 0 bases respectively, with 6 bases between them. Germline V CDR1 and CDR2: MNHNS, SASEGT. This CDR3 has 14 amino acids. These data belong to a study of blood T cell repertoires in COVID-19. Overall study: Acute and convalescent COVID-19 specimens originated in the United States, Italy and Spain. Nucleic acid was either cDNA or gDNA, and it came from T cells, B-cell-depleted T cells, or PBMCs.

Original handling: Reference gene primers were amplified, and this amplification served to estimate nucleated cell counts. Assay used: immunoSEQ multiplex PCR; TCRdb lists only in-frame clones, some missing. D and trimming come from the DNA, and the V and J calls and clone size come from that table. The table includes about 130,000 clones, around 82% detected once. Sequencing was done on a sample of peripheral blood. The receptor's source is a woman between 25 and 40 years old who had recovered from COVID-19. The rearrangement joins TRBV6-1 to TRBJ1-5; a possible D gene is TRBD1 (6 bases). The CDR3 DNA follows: TGTGCCAGCAGTGAGACAGGTAGCAATCAGCCCCAGCATTTT. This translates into CASSETGSNQPQHF.